A selection of T cell receptor beta chains follows, all from one sample in a study of shared clonotypes between healthy human individuals. Sequencing was performed with immunoSEQ multiplex PCR; in TCRdb, only in-frame clones are kept and a portion is missing. The sample has hundreds of thousands of clones, 70% to 75% seen once. Sequencing was done on a sample of memory CD4+ T cells sorted from blood. These receptors all come from a man between 25 and 39 years old in good health. Both conserved end residues are part of each CDR3. The D gene is left open where the match is weak. Size tells how often a clone was seen (once, few, many) or the class of an expanded clone, and some rows leave it out.

abundance | j_gene | v_gene | d_gene | CDR3aa | CDR3nt
few | TRBJ2-2 | TRBV11-3 | - | CASSLDRQMNTGELFF | TGTGCCAGCAGCTTAGATCGACAGATGAACACCGGGGAGCTGTTTTTT
- | TRBJ2-2 | TRBV5-6 | - | CASSLGVTGELFF | TGTGCCAGCAGCTTGGGCGTAACCGGGGAGCTGTTTTTT
- | TRBJ2-1 | TRBV5-6 | TRBD2 | CASSKRTSGRSNEQFF | TGTGCCAGCAGCAAACGGACTAGCGGGAGAAGTAATGAGCAGTTCTTC
medium-sized | TRBJ1-5 | TRBV19 | - | CASSRGRDQPQHF | TGTGCCAGTAGTCGGGGGAGAGATCAGCCCCAGCATTTT
few | TRBJ1-5 | TRBV7-9 | - | CASNRKVARWNQPQHF | TGTGCCAGCAACCGAAAGGTCGCCCGTTGGAATCAGCCCCAGCATTTT
- | TRBJ2-5 | TRBV2 | - | CASSRGVIETQYF | TGTGCCAGCAGTCGGGGCGTGATTGAGACCCAGTACTTC
- | TRBJ2-3 | TRBV29-1 | - | CSVTAADTQYF | TGCAGCGTGACAGCGGCAGATACGCAGTATTTT
- | TRBJ1-1 | TRBV28 | - | CASSFSGFINTEAFF | TGTGCCAGCAGTTTTTCAGGGTTCATCAACACTGAAGCTTTCTTT
- | TRBJ2-5 | TRBV5-1 | - | CASSLQAGQETQYF | TGCGCCAGCAGCTTGCAGGCAGGCCAAGAGACCCAGTACTTC
- | TRBJ2-4 | TRBV6-6 | - | CASSQSGDIQYF | TGTGCCAGCAGCCAAAGTGGGGACATTCAGTACTTC
many | TRBJ1-1 | TRBV7-9 | TRBD1 | CASSTTGRTEAFF | TGTGCCAGCAGCACGACAGGGCGTACTGAAGCTTTCTTT
- | TRBJ2-5 | TRBV5-4 | - | CASRFNSQETQYF | TGTGCCAGCCGTTTTAATTCTCAAGAGACCCAGTACTTC
- | TRBJ2-7 | TRBV18 | TRBD2 | CASSPTSAYEQYF | TGTGCCAGCTCTCCGACTAGCGCCTACGAGCAGTACTTC
- | TRBJ1-5 | TRBV28 | TRBD1 | CASSLMGQGKGQPQHF | TGTGCCAGCAGTTTAATGGGACAGGGTAAAGGTCAGCCCCAGCATTTT
- | TRBJ1-1 | TRBV5-1 | - | CASSALTNTEAFF | TGCGCCAGCAGCGCACTTACTAACACTGAAGCTTTCTTT
few | TRBJ2-3 | TRBV5-1 | TRBD2 | CASSPLAEADTQYF | TGCGCCAGCAGCCCACTAGCGGAGGCGGATACGCAGTATTTT
- | TRBJ1-3 | TRBV6-6 | - | CASSYARGLGNTIYF | TGTGCCAGCAGTTACGCTCGGGGGCTTGGAAACACCATATATTTT
- | TRBJ2-1 | TRBV2 | TRBD2 | CASTQYASGNNEQFF | TGTGCCAGCACCCAATACGCTAGCGGGAACAATGAGCAGTTCTTC
- | TRBJ2-1 | TRBV30 | - | CAWGTWSSYNEQFF | TGTGCCTGGGGCACCTGGAGCTCCTACAATGAGCAGTTCTTC
- | TRBJ2-3 | TRBV11-2 | TRBD1 | CASSFDGTGGSDTQYF | TGTGCCAGCAGCTTCGACGGGACAGGGGGATCAGATACGCAGTATTTT
- | TRBJ2-5 | TRBV10-2 | - | CATSTGARETQYF | TGCGCCACCTCGACGGGGGCGAGGGAGACCCAGTACTTC
- | TRBJ1-1 | TRBV18 | - | CASSPWKGGLGEAFF | TGTGCCAGCTCACCGTGGAAGGGGGGGCTTGGTGAAGCTTTCTTT
- | TRBJ1-3 | TRBV5-1 | - | CASSLGPGGNTIYF | TGCGCCAGCAGCTTGGGTCCAGGAGGAAACACCATATATTTT
- | TRBJ1-1 | TRBV28 | TRBD1 | CASNPTGGFTEAFF | TGTGCCAGCAACCCCACAGGGGGGTTCACTGAAGCTTTCTTT
- | TRBJ2-7 | TRBV15 | - | CATSTRQGARAYEQYF | TGTGCCACCAGCACCCGGCAGGGCGCCAGGGCCTACGAGCAGTACTTC
- | TRBJ1-1 | TRBV9 | - | CASSGGTSNTEAFF | TGTGCCAGCAGCGGGGGGACAAGTAACACTGAAGCTTTCTTT
- | TRBJ2-1 | TRBV7-3 | - | CASRRGREWAEQFF | TGTGCCAGCCGACGTGGAAGGGAGTGGGCTGAGCAGTTCTTC
- | TRBJ2-7 | TRBV14 | - | CASSPTGNYEQYF | TGTGCCAGCAGCCCAACCGGGAACTACGAGCAGTACTTC
once | TRBJ2-1 | TRBV15 | TRBD2 | CATSRDDGGEWEGQFF | TGTGCCACCAGCAGAGATGACGGGGGAGAGTGGGAGGGGCAGTTCTTC
- | TRBJ1-1 | TRBV27 | TRBD1 | CASSYQGTGGTEAFF | TGTGCCAGCAGCTATCAAGGGACAGGGGGCACTGAAGCTTTCTTT
- | TRBJ2-3 | TRBV29-1 | TRBD2 | CSVEDPLAGNTDTQYF | TGCAGCGTTGAAGATCCACTAGCGGGGAACACAGATACGCAGTATTTT
- | TRBJ2-5 | TRBV5-6 | TRBD1 | CASNRDREGAQYF | TGTGCCAGCAACCGCGACAGGGAAGGGGCCCAGTACTTC
- | TRBJ2-5 | TRBV7-6 | - | CASSLSHSKETQYF | TGTGCCAGCAGCTTAAGTCACAGCAAAGAGACCCAGTACTTC
- | TRBJ2-4 | TRBV19 | - | CASSIRSAKNIQYF | TGTGCCAGTAGTATTAGGTCAGCCAAAAACATTCAGTACTTC
- | TRBJ1-3 | TRBV30 | TRBD1 | CAWSVRGPGPGNTIYF | TGTGCCTGGAGTGTAAGGGGGCCTGGGCCTGGAAACACCATATATTTT
- | TRBJ2-1 | TRBV5-4 | TRBD1 | CASSLSRGRLSNNEQFF | TGTGCCAGCAGCTTATCCAGGGGGCGACTCTCCAACAATGAGCAGTTCTTC
- | TRBJ1-2 | TRBV15 | - | CATSRDRGYGYTF | TGTGCCACCAGCAGAGACAGAGGGTATGGCTACACCTTC
- | TRBJ1-5 | TRBV30 | - | CAWSVRQGPYQPQHF | TGTGCCTGGAGTGTACGGCAGGGGCCCTATCAGCCCCAGCATTTT
- | TRBJ2-7 | TRBV18 | TRBD2 | CASSPGTSGAYEQYF | TGTGCCAGCTCACCAGGGACTAGCGGTGCCTACGAGCAGTACTTC
- | TRBJ2-2 | TRBV7-3 | - | CASSLISTRGTGELFF | TGTGCCAGCAGCTTAATCTCGACGAGGGGCACCGGGGAGCTGTTTTTT
- | TRBJ2-1 | TRBV18 | TRBD2 | CASSQASGSFPGGYNEQFF | TGTGCCAGCTCACAGGCTAGCGGGAGTTTCCCCGGAGGCTACAATGAGCAGTTCTTC
- | TRBJ2-3 | TRBV28 | - | CASSFRSGTQYF | TGTGCCAGCAGTTTTCGCTCCGGGACGCAGTATTTT
- | TRBJ2-1 | TRBV4-3 | TRBD2 | CASSQTGLAINEQFF | TGCGCCAGCAGCCAGACGGGACTAGCGATCAATGAGCAGTTCTTC
few | TRBJ2-7 | TRBV19 | - | CASSPLGPLNEQYF | TGTGCCAGTAGCCCTTTGGGTCCCTTAAATGAGCAGTACTTC
- | TRBJ2-7 | TRBV6-1 | TRBD1 | CASSILGGLGEQYF | TGTGCCAGCAGTATTTTAGGGGGCTTGGGCGAGCAGTACTTC
- | TRBJ2-1 | TRBV11-3 | - | CASSLTSQGNNEQFF | TGTGCCAGCAGCTTAACTAGCCAGGGGAACAATGAGCAGTTCTTC